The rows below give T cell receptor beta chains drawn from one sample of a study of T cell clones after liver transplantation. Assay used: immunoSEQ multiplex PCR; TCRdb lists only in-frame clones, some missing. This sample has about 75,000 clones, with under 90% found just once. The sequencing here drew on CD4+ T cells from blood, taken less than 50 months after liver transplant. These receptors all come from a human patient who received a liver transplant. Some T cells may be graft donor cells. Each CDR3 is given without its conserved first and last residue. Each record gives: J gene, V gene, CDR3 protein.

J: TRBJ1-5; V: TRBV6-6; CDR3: ASKETGSGNQPQH
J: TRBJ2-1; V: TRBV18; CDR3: ASSLPGQGRGEQF
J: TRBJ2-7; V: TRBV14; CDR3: ASSQVGGQGVSEQY
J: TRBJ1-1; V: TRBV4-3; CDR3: ASSRTGTGGTEAF
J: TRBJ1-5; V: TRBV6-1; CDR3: ASSERNNQPQH
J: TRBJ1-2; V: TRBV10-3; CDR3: AISTEGGGYT
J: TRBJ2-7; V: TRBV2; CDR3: ASDRQGTHEQY
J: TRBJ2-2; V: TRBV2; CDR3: ASRQGKAGELF
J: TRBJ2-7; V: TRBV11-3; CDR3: ASSPGEGAGSYEQY
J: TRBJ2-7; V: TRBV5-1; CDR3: ASSSLFAWGTLRYEQY
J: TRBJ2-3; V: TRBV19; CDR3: ASSGRSGSTDTQY
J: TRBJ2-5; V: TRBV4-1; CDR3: ASSQGPRGLETQY
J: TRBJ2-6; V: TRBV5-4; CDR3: ASSLVVRSSGANVLT
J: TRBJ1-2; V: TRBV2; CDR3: ASSEGLPPEYGYT
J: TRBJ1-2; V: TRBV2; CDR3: ASRMGGDYGYT
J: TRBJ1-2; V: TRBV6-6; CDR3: ASSYGGGDYGYT
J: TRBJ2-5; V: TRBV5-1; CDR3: ASSLAGGRAQETQY
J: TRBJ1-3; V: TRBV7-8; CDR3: ASSLRGGGNTIY
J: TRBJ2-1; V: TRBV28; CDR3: ASSLFPSGRVNEQF
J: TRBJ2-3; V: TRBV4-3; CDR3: ASSQGTGVDTQY
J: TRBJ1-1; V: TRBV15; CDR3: ATSRGSDYPEAF
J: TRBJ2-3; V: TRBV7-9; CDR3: ASSFSTSGTDTQY
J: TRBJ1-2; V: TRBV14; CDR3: ASSPIQGRGYT
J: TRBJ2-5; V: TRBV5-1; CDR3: ASSLRTSAPEETQY
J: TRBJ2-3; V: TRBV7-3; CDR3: ASSYLTSGGADTQY
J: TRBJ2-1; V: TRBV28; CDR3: ASSFEGGLVDEQF
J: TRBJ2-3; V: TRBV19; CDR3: ASSIDLGGGVFSADTQY
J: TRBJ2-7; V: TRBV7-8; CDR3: ASSRKVTVAYEQY
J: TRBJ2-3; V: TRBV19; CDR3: ASSTFTDTQY
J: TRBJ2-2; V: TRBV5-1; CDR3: ASSLAALAGPGELF
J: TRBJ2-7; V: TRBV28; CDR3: ASTLGGNRPYEQY
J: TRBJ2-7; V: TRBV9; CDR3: ASSVDGFGEQY
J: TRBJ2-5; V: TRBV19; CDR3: ASSIATRGSETQY
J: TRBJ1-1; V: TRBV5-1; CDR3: ASSAWDRVTEAF
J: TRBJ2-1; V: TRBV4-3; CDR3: ASSQGPASYFNEQF
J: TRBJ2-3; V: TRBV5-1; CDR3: ASSRGGASPLTDTQY
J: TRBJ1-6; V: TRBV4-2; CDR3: ATKTGEENSPLH
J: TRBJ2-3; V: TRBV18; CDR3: ASSPNRIAQY
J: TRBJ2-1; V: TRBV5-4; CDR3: ASSLLGLAAYNEQF
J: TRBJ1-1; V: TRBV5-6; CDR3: ASSRLYRGHYTEAF
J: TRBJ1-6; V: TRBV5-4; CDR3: ASSFGQSTLSSYNSPLH
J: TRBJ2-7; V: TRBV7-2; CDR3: ASSPRAVSSYEQY
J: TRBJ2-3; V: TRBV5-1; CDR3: ASRVSSGGAADTQY
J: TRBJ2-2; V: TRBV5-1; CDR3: ASSLDRMGDDTGELF
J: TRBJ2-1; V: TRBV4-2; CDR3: ASSSYLVGGGHGYNEQF
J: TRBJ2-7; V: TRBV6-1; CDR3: ASSGGPPYEQY
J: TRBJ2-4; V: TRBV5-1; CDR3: ASSDPPRENIQY
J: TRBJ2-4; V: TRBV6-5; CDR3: ASGGGGTQNIQY
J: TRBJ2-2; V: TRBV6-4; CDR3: ASSLERQNTGELF
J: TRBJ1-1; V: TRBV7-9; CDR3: ASSLNGERALFKAF
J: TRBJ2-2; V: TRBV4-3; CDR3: ASSPGLRNTGELF
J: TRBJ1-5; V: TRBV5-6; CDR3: ASSSSDRYRSQPQH
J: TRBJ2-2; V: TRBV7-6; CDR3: ASSPLRGGNTGELF
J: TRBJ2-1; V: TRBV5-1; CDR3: ASSLEGLAVSSYNEQF
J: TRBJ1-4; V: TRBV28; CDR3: AISFDRVSGKLF